The 5 T cell receptor beta chains reported below all come from one sample, sequenced in a study of cytomegalovirus exposure and HLA in healthy donors. Clones were sequenced by immunoSEQ multiplex PCR, and TCRdb holds only the in-frame ones, with some missing. The repertoire holds about 200,000 clones, with approximately 82% as singletons. Sequencing used PBMCs. All receptors derive from a woman aged 18-29 years in good health and CMV-seronegative.

The table lists this clone with a count of one. The gene calls are TRBV19 and TRBJ2-7; 9 bases fit TRBD2. This CDR3 has 15 residues. V was clipped by 6 bases and J by 3 bases; unmatched bases: 9. Germline CDR1 reads LNHDA; CDR2 reads SQIVND (reference sequence). This CDR3 reads CASSLGLAGYYEQYF. The CDR3 region has the DNA TGTGCCAGTAGCCTCGGTCTAGCGGGGTACTACGAGCAGTACTTC.

The chain couples TRBV4-1 to TRBJ1-2; no clear D. Germline CDR1 MGHRA, CDR2 YSYEKL. The CDR3 length is 13 residues. V shed 7 bases and J shed 7 bases, with 16 bases lying between them. CDR3 region: CASTLTGVGGYTF. CDR3 sequence (DNA): TGCGCCAGCACCCTAACGGGAGTGGGTGGCTACACCTTC.

V gene TRBV10-2 combines with J gene TRBJ2-7; D remains unclear. Germline CDR1 WSHSY, CDR2 SAAADI. V lost 7 bases to trimming and J lost 3 bases, with 13 bases between them. CDR3 length: 13 amino acids. CDR3: CASMGRGHYEQYF. CDR3 coding DNA: TGCGCCAGCATGGGCCGAGGCCACTACGAGCAGTACTTC.

The chain is built from TRBV30 and TRBJ2-7; D remains ambiguous. This CDR3 has 11 amino acids. V dropped 2 bases and J dropped 12 bases, with 14 bases sitting between them. CDR1 GTSNPN and CDR2 SVGIG come from the germline V gene (reference sequence). The CDR3 reads CAWSHGPRRYF. CDR3 DNA sequence: TGTGCCTGGAGTCACGGCCCCCGACGGTACTTC.

The chain employs TRBV5-1 and TRBJ2-1; 11 nucleotides agree with TRBD2. The CDR3 runs to 15 residues. V trimming: 4 bases; J trimming: 5 bases; junction bases outside the gene matches: 5. Germline loops: CDR1 SGHRS, CDR2 YFSETQ. The CDR3 DNA is TGCGCCAGCAGCGTCGGGACTAGCGGACACAATGAGCAGTTCTTC. It codes for CASSVGTSGHNEQFF.